The clone carrying this TCR beta chain showed up many times. Described time point: longitudinal time-point 2. This specimen comes from a study of neurological immune-mediated disorders. TCRdb called the 5' RACE reads again in MiXCR, with one record for every CDR3 protein. The table has some 87,000 distinct CDR3 sequences, over 10% seen once. The junction had 12 bases not matched to a gene; V was cut back by 4 bases and J by 5 bases. The CDR3 runs to 16 residues. Per germline, CDR1 SGHRS and CDR2 YFSETQ. The chain uses TRBV5-1 and TRBJ2-3; 8 nucleotides match TRBD1. The source material was PBMCs. This sequence originates from a female donor with HTLV-1-associated myelopathy (HAM/TSP). CDR3 sequence: CASSAPTGVLGDTQYF. Written as DNA, the CDR3 is TGCGCCAGCAGCGCGCCGACAGGGGTGTTAGGAGATACGCAGTATTTT.